A selection of T cell receptor beta chains follows, all from one sample in a study of control samples from healthy donors and cancer patients. The method was immunoSEQ multiplex PCR; TCRdb's version includes in-frame clones alone and lacks a portion of them. The sample contains roughly 120,000 clones, approximately 88% of which appear only once. The source material was blood. The receptor set was obtained from a man aged 35-49 years in good health. Both conserved end residues are part of each CDR3. D genes are given only for firm matches. Clone size is shown for a subset of rows, as once, few, many or a class of expanded clone.

cdr3_nt | cdr3_aa | v_call | clone_size | j_call | cdr3_length | d_call
TGTGCCAGCAGCTTAGAGGTACAAGAGACCCAGTACTTC | CASSLEVQETQYF | TRBV7-3 | once | TRBJ2-5 | 13 | .
TGTGCCACAAAACGTTCTGGACAGTCCACCGGGGAGCTGTTTTTT | CATKRSGQSTGELFF | TRBV27 | . | TRBJ2-2 | 15 | .
TGTGCCAGCAGCCTTGGGGGTCTGAATCAGCCCCAGCATTTT | CASSLGGLNQPQHF | TRBV3-1/TRBV3-2 | . | TRBJ1-5 | 14 | .
TGTGCCAGCAGCGTAGATGGAGACCTTTTGGAAGCTTTCTTT | CASSVDGDLLEAFF | TRBV9 | . | TRBJ1-1 | 14 | .
TGTGCCAGCAGTGGTATCGCAGGGGGCGATGAAGCTTTCTTT | CASSGIAGGDEAFF | TRBV25-1 | . | TRBJ1-1 | 14 | TRBD1
TGCGCCAGCAGCCAGCCGATAGCGGGGGCCGTTCTAGATACGCAGTATTTT | CASSQPIAGAVLDTQYF | TRBV4-1 | . | TRBJ2-3 | 17 | TRBD2
TGCGCCAGCAGCTTGTATACCCTTTATGTGGGCACTGAAGCTTTCTTT | CASSLYTLYVGTEAFF | TRBV5-1 | . | TRBJ1-1 | 16 | .
TGTGCCAGCAGCCAAGGGGGGATCGTGGGAGACATTCAGTACTTC | CASSQGGIVGDIQYF | TRBV14 | few | TRBJ2-4 | 15 | .
TGTGCCAGTATGCACAGGGGAGAGGCTAACTATGGCTACACCTTC | CASMHRGEANYGYTF | TRBV19 | . | TRBJ1-2 | 15 | TRBD1
TGTGCCTGGAGTAGCGGCAATCAGCCCCAGCATTTT | CAWSSGNQPQHF | TRBV30 | . | TRBJ1-5 | 12 | .
TGTGCCAGCAGCGCCGTCGGGACAGGCTACGAGCAGTACTTC | CASSAVGTGYEQYF | TRBV5-6 | . | TRBJ2-7 | 14 | TRBD1
TGTGCCAGCAGTCTTTTTGGAGGGCCTAACTATGGCTACACCTTC | CASSLFGGPNYGYTF | TRBV6-2/TRBV6-3 | . | TRBJ1-2 | 15 | .
TGTGCCAGCAGTTACAGTGGGGGTGAGCAGTTCTTC | CASSYSGGEQFF | TRBV6-2/TRBV6-3 | . | TRBJ2-1 | 12 | .
TGCGCCAGCAGCTTGGGGTGGACGGAAAGAAGGTTGGCCAAAAACATTCAGTACTTC | CASSLGWTERRLAKNIQYF | TRBV5-1 | . | TRBJ2-4 | 19 | .
TGTGCCAGCAGCTTAGTCGGTGGGGGGAGGATGAACACTGAAGCTTTCTTT | CASSLVGGGRMNTEAFF | TRBV7-9 | . | TRBJ1-1 | 17 | .
TGTGCCAGCAGCCCGGGGGTTACTGAAGCTTTCTTT | CASSPGVTEAFF | TRBV7-9 | . | TRBJ1-1 | 12 | .
TGTGCCAGCAGCTTATCTTACCGCCACTCTGGAAACACCATATATTTT | CASSLSYRHSGNTIYF | TRBV7-2 | . | TRBJ1-3 | 16 | .
TGTGCCAGCACCCTTGACAGGGAAAGGGGAAATGAGCAGTTCTTC | CASTLDRERGNEQFF | TRBV7-9 | . | TRBJ2-1 | 15 | TRBD1
TGTGCCAGCAGCCATCCGGGACTCAGGAACACTGAAGCTTTCTTT | CASSHPGLRNTEAFF | TRBV14 | . | TRBJ1-1 | 15 | .
TGTGCCAGTAGTAGACAGGGTTGGGGCTACACCTTC | CASSRQGWGYTF | TRBV19 | . | TRBJ1-2 | 12 | TRBD1
TGCAGCGTCAAGGGAGGGACGAGGGAGCAGTACTTC | CSVKGGTREQYF | TRBV29-1 | once | TRBJ2-7 | 12 | TRBD2
TGTGCCAGCAGCAAGGGCATCCTTGCAACTAATGAAAAACTGTTTTTT | CASSKGILATNEKLFF | TRBV21-1 | . | TRBJ1-4 | 16 | .
TGCGCCAGCAGCTTGGGTGCCGGTAACGATTCACCCCTCCACTTT | CASSLGAGNDSPLHF | TRBV5-1 | . | TRBJ1-6 | 15 | .
TGTGCCAGCAGTCTCCGGGACAGGGAGTCTTCAACTAATGAAAAACTGTTTTTT | CASSLRDRESSTNEKLFF | TRBV27 | few | TRBJ1-4 | 18 | TRBD1
TGTGCCAGCAGCACAAGGACAGGTTGGGACTTCAGGCAGTTCTTC | CASSTRTGWDFRQFF | TRBV11-1 | . | TRBJ2-1 | 15 | .
TGTGCCAGCAGCTCGACAGGGAACTATGGCTACACCTTC | CASSSTGNYGYTF | TRBV5-4 | . | TRBJ1-2 | 13 | TRBD1
TGTGCCAGCAGCTCAAACCAGGGGGTGGGCTACACCTTC | CASSSNQGVGYTF | TRBV11-3 | . | TRBJ1-2 | 13 | TRBD1
TGTGCCAGCAGCGGGGGAGGAGCGAACACCGGGGAGCTGTTTTTT | CASSGGGANTGELFF | TRBV7-3 | once | TRBJ2-2 | 15 | .
TGTGCCAGCTCACCCCGGGAATACGAGCAGTACTTC | CASSPREYEQYF | TRBV18 | . | TRBJ2-7 | 12 | .
TGTGCCAGCAGCTTGCTCGGACAGGGGCCGGAAAAACTGTTTTTT | CASSLLGQGPEKLFF | TRBV11-1 | . | TRBJ1-4 | 15 | TRBD1
TGTGCCAGCAGTTTAACTACTAATAAGCAGTTCTTC | CASSLTTNKQFF | TRBV27 | . | TRBJ2-1 | 12 | .
TGCAGCGTTGAAAAGGCTAGCCTGAACACCGGGGAGCTGTTTTTT | CSVEKASLNTGELFF | TRBV29-1 | . | TRBJ2-2 | 15 | .
TGTGCCAGCAGCTCGGTCGTAGGAACCCATCAGCCCCAGCATTTT | CASSSVVGTHQPQHF | TRBV7-2 | . | TRBJ1-5 | 15 | .
TGTGCCAGCAGCTTAAATTTTAATTCACCCCTCCACTTT | CASSLNFNSPLHF | TRBV11-3 | . | TRBJ1-6 | 13 | .
TGTGCCAGCAGTGAAGGCCTGACAGGGAGGGCAGAGACCCAGTACTTC | CASSEGLTGRAETQYF | TRBV2 | once | TRBJ2-5 | 16 | .
TGTGCCAGCTCACCAACAGGGACAGAAGCTTTCTTT | CASSPTGTEAFF | TRBV18 | . | TRBJ1-1 | 12 | .
TGTGCCATCAGTGGGGACACAACTGAAGCTTTCTTT | CAISGDTTEAFF | TRBV10-3 | . | TRBJ1-1 | 12 | .
TGTGCCAGCAGTTTCACCGGGACAGGGAGTTCACCCCTCCACTTT | CASSFTGTGSSPLHF | TRBV2 | . | TRBJ1-6 | 15 | TRBD1
TGTGCCAGCAGTTTAGGGTCGGCTTACGAGCAGTACTTC | CASSLGSAYEQYF | TRBV12-3/TRBV12-4 | . | TRBJ2-7 | 13 | .
TGTGCCAGCAGTCTCACTAGCGGGGGGACAACAGATACGCAGTATTTT | CASSLTSGGTTDTQYF | TRBV28 | . | TRBJ2-3 | 16 | TRBD2
TGTGCCAGCAGCTTGGGGCAGTCTAAGTCGAGCGAGCAGTACTTC | CASSLGQSKSSEQYF | TRBV5-5 | . | TRBJ2-7 | 15 | .
TGTGCCAGCAGCTTAGAAGCCAGGCCGAACACCGGGGAGCTGTTTTTT | CASSLEARPNTGELFF | TRBV11-3 | . | TRBJ2-2 | 16 | .
TGTGCCAGTAGTATAAGGGGGTCTCAAGAGACCCAGTACTTC | CASSIRGSQETQYF | TRBV19 | . | TRBJ2-5 | 14 | .
TGCGCCAGCAGCTTGGGGTACCTAGAGACCCAGTACTTC | CASSLGYLETQYF | TRBV5-1 | . | TRBJ2-5 | 13 | .
TGTGCCAGCAGCTTACCGGGAGGGCCCACTGAAGCTTTCTTT | CASSLPGGPTEAFF | TRBV11-2 | once | TRBJ1-1 | 14 | .
TGCGCCAGCAGTGACAGGACAGACTACAATGAGCAGTTCTTC | CASSDRTDYNEQFF | TRBV10-1 | . | TRBJ2-1 | 14 | .
TGTGCCAGCAGCCAAAGATATTCCGGGACAGTTTATGGCTACACCTTC | CASSQRYSGTVYGYTF | TRBV3-1/TRBV3-2 | . | TRBJ1-2 | 16 | TRBD1
TGTGCCACCAGTGACTCGAACGACTACGAGCAGTACTTC | CATSDSNDYEQYF | TRBV24-1 | . | TRBJ2-7 | 13 | .
TGTGCCAGCAGCCAAGGTTACAGGACGTACACTGAAGCTTTCTTT | CASSQGYRTYTEAFF | TRBV3-1/TRBV3-2 | once | TRBJ1-1 | 15 | .
TGTGCCTGGAGTGTGGTTGGACAAGGATATGGCTACACCTTC | CAWSVVGQGYGYTF | TRBV30 | . | TRBJ1-2 | 14 | .
TGTGCCAGCAGCCCTAGCTGGACTCGGGGGACCGGGGAGCTGTTTTTT | CASSPSWTRGTGELFF | TRBV9 | once | TRBJ2-2 | 16 | .
TGTGCCAGTAACCCAGGAGGGCTAGCCAAAAACATTCAGTACTTC | CASNPGGLAKNIQYF | TRBV19 | . | TRBJ2-4 | 15 | .
TGTGCCAGCAGCGTAGGGACAGGGTTCGGGACCCAGTACTTC | CASSVGTGFGTQYF | TRBV9 | . | TRBJ2-5 | 14 | TRBD1
TGTGCCAGCTCCCGAGAGGCAGGGGTCTATGGCTACACCTTC | CASSREAGVYGYTF | TRBV6-6 | once | TRBJ1-2 | 14 | .